This T cell receptor (beta chain) was sequenced for a study of CD8 T cells in ankylosing spondylitis (dated by TCRdb to about 2017). Describing the broader study: The study profiled T cell receptor beta repertoires in healthy donors and ankylosing spondylitis patients to find disease-linked TCR variants. The full study cohort was made up of 25 ankylosing spondylitis patients and over 90 healthy donors. Samples of peripheral blood were taken, and for ankylosing spondylitis patients, synovial fluid was collected as well. Overall study outcomes, separate from this receptor: The disease-linked clones were reported to be significantly enriched in matched synovial fluid samples from ankylosing spondylitis patients. Some motif variants were previously reported in synovial fluid and blood of reactive arthritis patients, suggesting common disease-initiation mechanisms. A TCR beta motif made up of several highly homologous amino acid variants appeared to be characteristic of blood from ankylosing spondylitis patients. The disease-linked clones showed a CD8+ phenotype and occurred at relatively low frequencies in peripheral blood.

As encoded in the germline V gene, CDR1 is MNHNS while CDR2 is SASEGT. V was cut back by 2 bases and J by 5 bases, leaving a gap of 7 bases between them. From the cysteine up to the phenylalanine, the CDR3 has a length of 14 residues. The DNA shown is the 42-base CDR3, in frame from base 1. This clonotype was counted at least ten times. It lacks a known antigen. There are no base qualities to consult, and no much larger clone falls within one base. The instrument was an Illumina HiSeq 2500. Quantitative 5'-RACE with molecular barcodes was used to prepare TCR beta libraries. On the authors' methods: A new computational method based on a probabilistic model of VDJ rearrangement was used to identify disease-linked TCR variants. TCRdb passed the public sequencing reads through fastp at Q25 and MiXCR, retaining productive beta sequences. Rows are combined by CDR3 protein, so each entry shows the most common genes and DNA. The V and J calls reflect TCRdb's pipeline rather than the authors' work. The sample table lists more than 650,000 distinct CDR3 sequences, 12% of them with a count of one. Of the sample, under 0.6% falls within the top ten clones.

Material for sequencing was blood, either unsorted or a sorted T cell fraction (not recorded which). The TCR originated in a male donor with ankylosing spondylitis. The sequence joins TRBV6-1 to TRBJ1-6; too little of a D gene remains to name it. The nucleotide sequence is given as TGTGCCAGCAGTGAACAGCAGAATAATTCACCCCTCCACTTT. Its protein reads: CASSEQQNNSPLHF.